The present TCR beta chain was sequenced within a study of blood T cell repertoires in COVID-19. Across the study: Samples representing acute and convalescent COVID-19 were sourced from the United States, Italy and Spain. T cells, B-cell-depleted T cells, or PBMCs provided the cDNA or gDNA that served as material.

In terms of age and location, participants ranged from roughly 18 to 100 years and lived in about 25 US areas. Recovered status applied to Cohort 3 donors who had two consecutive negative PCRs. It also applied to those with clearance or with symptom resolution. Some clones are missing from TCRdb's copy, which holds only in-frame ones; the method was immunoSEQ multiplex PCR. The sample shows 150,000 to 200,000 clones, roughly four fifths of them seen only once. The source of this sequence is a man aged 45-65 years who had recovered from COVID-19. Sequences were obtained from PBMCs or T cells enriched from blood (not recorded which).

The CDR3, as DNA: TGTGCCAGCAGTTTGACCCTCCGGGACAGCTATGGCTACACCTTC. Translation gives CASSLTLRDSYGYTF. J is TRBJ1-2 and V is TRBV7-9; 7 bases agree with TRBD1. V trimming: 6 bases; J trimming: 4 bases; junction bases outside the gene matches: 11. The CDR3 has 15 amino acids. From germline, CDR1 is SEHNR and CDR2 FQNEAQ (reference sequence).